Listed here is a single T cell receptor (beta chain). Its antigen is currently unknown. 60 Vbeta and 13 Jbeta primers were used in PCR. Sequencing used immunoSEQ multiplex PCR; TCRdb keeps in-frame clones, though not all of them. This sample carries approximately 190,000 clones, around 83% of them seen once, and the ten largest clones take over 1.5%. CDR3 length equals 15 residues. CDR1 and CDR2 from the germline V gene are SGHRS and YFSETQ. V lost 5 bases to trimming and J lost 0 bases, with 15 bases between them. The record originates from a study of cytomegalovirus exposure and HLA in healthy donors. The donors comprised healthy bone marrow donors. Points from the study as a whole: In a later analysis, a missense DCLRE1C variant was linked to TCR beta V- and J-gene trimming. Researchers reported that a few CMV-associated chains were confirmed in vitro as CMV antigen-specific. Productive status was seen about 87% or about 30% of the time for most TCR beta V segments in an earlier analysis.

The sample taken for sequencing was PBMCs. The chain uses TRBV5-1 and TRBJ2-7; D possibly corresponds to TRBD1 (6 bases). This clonotype was sampled from a man aged 40-50 years in good health and CMV-seropositive. Here the CDR3 DNA reads TGCGCCAGCAGTATAGGGACATCAGGCTCCTACGAGCAGTACTTC. This gives the protein CASSIGTSGSYEQYF.